This TCR delta chain originates from a study of gamma-delta T cells after stem cell transplantation. This clone is judged large (0.1 to 1%). TCRdb called clones anew from the RT-PCR reads with CATT. The sample has around 1,400 delta-chain clones, about a tenth seen once; the top ten hold around 60%. Source material: gamma-delta T cells. This TCR was sampled from a human donor. It is not recorded whose cells these are; they may come from a transplant donor.

CDR3 in amino acids: CACDPMINGGSYTDKLIF. CDR3 DNA sequence: TGTGCCTGTGACCCTATGATTAATGGGGGATCGTACACCGATAAACTCATCTTT. The chain carries TRDV2 and TRDJ1; 8 bases fit TRDD3. There are 18 residues in the CDR3. Trimming removed 3 bases from V and 0 bases from J; junction bases left unmatched: 14. Germline V gene data show CDR1 as GEAIGNYY and CDR2 as EKD.